The 25 T cell receptor beta chains presented below share a single source sample, sequenced in a study of metastatic and nonmetastatic thyroid tumors. No patient had received any treatment before thyroid surgery. TCRdb re-analyzed the PCR reads through MiXCR. The table records 14,000 to 15,000 clones, 20% to 30% of them present only once. The source material was tumor tissue. The receptors derive from a female donor with papillary thyroid cancer or a benign thyroid nodule (not recorded which). Some clones in this sample may be carry-over from other donors' samples.

V gene TRBV24-1 combines with J gene TRBJ2-3; 7 bases are shared with TRBD1. The V and J ends lost 4 bases and 1 base, in that order; junction bases with no gene match: 7. The CDR3 length is 16 residues. Germline values: CDR1 KGHDR, CDR2 SFDVKD. The CDR3 reads CATSDHRGKRTDTQYF. CDR3 sequence (DNA): TGTGCCACCAGTGACCACAGGGGTAAGCGCACAGATACGCAGTATTTT.

The V and J genes are TRBV11-1 and TRBJ2-3; the match to TRBD1 covers 9 bases. From germline, CDR1 is SGHAT and CDR2 FQDESV (reference sequence). The CDR3 loop spans 15 amino acids. The ends lost 7 bases at V and 4 bases at J; junction bases unmatched: 9. The CDR3 protein is CASISRRQGADTQYF. In DNA, the CDR3 is TGTGCCAGCATCTCCCGCCGACAGGGGGCAGATACGCAGTATTTT.

As to this clone: One end of the junction varies from germline; a read error may be responsible. The chain is built from TRBV24-1 and TRBJ2-2; tentative D call: TRBD1 (6 bases). CDR1 is KGHDR and CDR2 is SFDVKD in the germline V gene. The CDR3 is 15 amino acids. The DNA of the CDR3 is TGTGCCACCAGTGATGGACTCCGGGACACCTGGGAGCTGTTTTTT. Amino acids: CATSDGLRDTWELFF.

The CDR3 region has the DNA TGCGCCAGCAGCTTGGGAAGGGCGGGTGAGCAGTACTTC. This encodes CASSLGRAGEQYF. The V call is TRBV5-1, the J call TRBJ2-7, with TRBD2 as a possible D gene (5 bases). The germline V and J ends were trimmed by 0 bases and 7 bases, with 11 bases remaining between them. This CDR3 comprises 13 residues. The V gene's germline CDR1 is SGHRS and CDR2 YFSETQ.

The V gene is TRBV30, the J gene TRBJ1-5; a possible D gene is TRBD1 (6 bases). The V end lost 0 bases, the J end lost 7 bases, and 10 bases lay between the germline ends. The length of the CDR3 is 13 residues. The germline V gene encodes CDR1 GTSNPN and CDR2 SVGIG (reference sequence). The CDR3 region has the DNA TGTGCCTGGAGTGTGGGGGCGCGACAGCCCCAGCATTTT. It encodes CAWSVGARQPQHF.

The V gene is TRBV20-1, the J gene TRBJ2-4; D remains unclear. CDR1 is DFQATT, CDR2 SNEGSKA, per germline (reference sequence). There are 12 residues in the CDR3. With 4 bases removed from V and 7 bases from J, the gap between germline ends came to 11 bases. The CDR3 DNA follows: TGCAGTGCTACTTTACAAGAGAACATTCAGTACTTC. It is translated as CSATLQENIQYF.

In this sample, this clone turned up many times. The chain uses TRBV7-3 and TRBJ1-5, with D tentatively TRBD1 (5 bases). Germline assignment: CDR1 SGHTA and CDR2 FQGTGA. This CDR3 has 19 amino acids. Trimming took 1 base from V and 3 from J, leaving 22 bases between them. The CDR3 coding sequence is TGTGCCAGCAGCTTAAGCGTATGGAGGGGCTCATCCAACAATCAGCCCCAGCATTTT. Its protein product is CASSLSVWRGSSNNQPQHF.

This clone is labeled medium-sized (0.01 to 0.1%). The chain is built from TRBV27 and TRBJ2-5; TRBD2 is a possible D gene (6 bases). The CDR3 totals 15 residues. Germline V gene lookup returns CDR1 MNHEY and CDR2 SMNVEV (reference sequence). V was shortened by 7 bases and J by 0 bases, with 15 bases between the two germline ends. CDR3 protein: CASKAGLTYQETQYF. The CDR3 DNA sequence: TGTGCCAGCAAGGCGGGACTCACGTACCAAGAGACCCAGTACTTC.

The chain combines TRBV5-1 with TRBJ2-1; weak D call: TRBD1 (6 bases). This CDR3 region has 13 residues. From germline, CDR1 is SGHRS and CDR2 YFSETQ. V was shortened by 0 bases and J by 14 bases, with 15 bases between the two germline ends. This CDR3 reads CASSLALGADKFF. CDR3 nucleotides: TGCGCCAGCAGCTTGGCCTTGGGGGCAGATAAGTTCTTC.

This clone was seen ten or more times. The rearrangement joins TRBV3-1 to TRBJ2-1; D is unresolved. Germline lookup yields CDR1 LGHDT and CDR2 YNNKEL (reference sequence). V was cut by 2 bases and J by 8 bases, with 19 bases left in between. The CDR3 runs 16 residues. CDR3 in DNA: TGTGCCAGCAGCCAACTACTTCCACCCTTTAGGGATGAGCAGTTCTTC. It is translated as CASSQLLPPFRDEQFF.

This clone was picked up a small number of times. This chain uses TRBV20-1 with TRBJ2-2; D is perhaps TRBD2 (7 bases). CDR1 is DFQATT, CDR2 SNEGSKA, per germline (reference sequence). This CDR3 has 14 amino acids. The V end lost 3 bases, the J end lost 1 base, and 9 bases lay between the germline ends. Written as DNA, the CDR3 is TGCAGTGCTAGTAGGGGGGGGAACACCGGGGAGCTGTTTTTT. Residues: CSASRGGNTGELFF.

V usage is TRBV20-1 and J usage is TRBJ1-1, with D unclear. This CDR3 region has 13 residues. V lost 2 bases and J 2 bases, leaving 9 bases between the germline ends. Germline V gene sequence: CDR1 DFQATT, CDR2 SNEGSKA (reference sequence). This CDR3 is CSARSQPNTEAFF. The DNA for the CDR3 is TGCAGTGCTAGAAGTCAGCCAAACACTGAAGCTTTCTTT.

This clone turned up a few times. The J gene is TRBJ1-2, the V gene TRBV20-1; 10 nucleotides match TRBD1. The CDR3 loop spans 15 amino acids. Germline-derived CDR1 and CDR2 are DFQATT and SNEGSKA (reference sequence). Trimming took 1 base from V and 6 from J; bases not matched to a gene: 8. The CDR3 coding sequence is TGCAGTGCTAGAGTCGGACAGGGGGATAGCGATGGCTACACCTTC. Protein: CSARVGQGDSDGYTF.

The chain uses TRBV5-6 and TRBJ2-7; 12 nucleotides agree with TRBD2. This CDR3 comprises 17 residues. The germline gives CDR1 SGHDT, CDR2 YYEEEE. Trimming at V came to 1 base and at J to 2 bases, leaving 7 bases not matched to a gene. As DNA, the CDR3 is TGTGCCAGCAGCTTGCGACTAGCGGGAGTTATAGCCTACGAGCAGTACTTC. Translating it yields CASSLRLAGVIAYEQYF.

There are a few counts of this clone. V and J are TRBV7-9 and TRBJ2-3; D unresolved. Trimming shortened V by 1 base and J by 7 bases, and 6 bases separated the two germline ends. This CDR3 has 12 residues. Germline V gene sequence: CDR1 SEHNR, CDR2 FQNEAQ (reference sequence). As DNA, the CDR3 is TGTGCCAGCAGCTTAGGCCTACATACGCAGTATTTT. It translates to CASSLGLHTQYF.

The sample holds many counts of this clone. The chain employs TRBV18 and TRBJ2-1; 7 nucleotides align to TRBD2. Germline V gives CDR1 KGHSH, CDR2 LQKENI. V lost 4 bases and J lost 4; bases outside the gene matches: 7. The CDR3 totals 15 residues. The CDR3 is CASSRRESEYNEQFF. DNA for the CDR3: TGTGCCAGCTCACGGCGGGAGTCAGAATACAATGAGCAGTTCTTC. The variable domain in full, completed from reference TRBV18 and TRBJ2-1, reads NAGVMQNPRHLVRRRGQEARLRCSPMKGHSHVYWYRQLPEEGLKFMVYLQKENIIDESGMPKERFSAEFPKEGPSILRIQQVVRGDSAAYFCASSRRESEYNEQFFGPGTRLTVL.

This clone was seen ten or more times. V gene TRBV7-9 combines with J gene TRBJ1-1; no definite D call. Germline-derived CDR1 and CDR2 are SEHNR and FQNEAQ (reference sequence). The CDR3 runs to 14 residues. Trimming took 3 bases from V and 0 from J, leaving 8 bases between them. The CDR3 region is CASSFEGLNTEAFF. The CDR3, as DNA: TGTGCCAGCAGCTTTGAGGGCTTGAACACTGAAGCTTTCTTT.

The chain carries TRBV24-1 and TRBJ2-5; D is unresolved. Germline assignment: CDR1 KGHDR and CDR2 SFDVKD. CDR3 length: 15 residues. Trimming took 5 bases from V and 3 from J, leaving 15 bases between them. The CDR3 loop is CATSAVWSWEETQYF. CDR3 nucleotides: TGTGCCACCAGTGCTGTATGGAGTTGGGAAGAGACCCAGTACTTC.

This clone has at least ten counts. The V call is TRBV5-1, the J call TRBJ1-3, with 8 bases lining up with TRBD1. V was clipped by 0 bases and J by 4 bases; unmatched bases: 6. CDR3 length: 16 residues. CDR1 is SGHRS and CDR2 is YFSETQ in the germline V gene. The CDR3: CASSLGTGTQGNTIYF. The CDR3, as DNA: TGCGCCAGCAGCTTGGGGACAGGGACCCAAGGAAACACCATATATTTT. The full variable domain, with the rest looked up from reference TRBV5-1 and TRBJ1-3, is KAGVTQTPRYLIKTRGQQVTLSCSPISGHRSVSWYQQTPGQGLQFLFEYFSETQRNKGNFPGRFSGRQFSNSRSEMNVSTLELGDSALYLCASSLGTGTQGNTIYFGEGSWLTVV.

By proportion, this clone is medium-sized. The chain recombines TRBV6-1 with TRBJ2-1; TRBD2 matches at 11 bases. The CDR3 spans 15 residues. The germline V gene has CDR1 MNHNS and CDR2 SASEGT. V dropped 6 bases and J dropped 8; count of bases not matched to a gene: 9. As DNA, the CDR3 is TGTGCCAGCAGCCGAACTAGCGGGAGTAGCGATGAGCAGTTCTTC. Amino acid sequence: CASSRTSGSSDEQFF.

This clone has a handful of counts. The chain is built from TRBV10-1 and TRBJ2-3; 10 bases align to TRBD1. The CDR3 is made up of 15 amino acids. Germline CDR1 and CDR2: WNHNN and SYGVQD (reference sequence). V gave up 2 bases and J gave up 2 bases; unmatched junction bases: 1. In DNA, the CDR3 is TGCGCCAGCAGTGAGGGGACAGGGGACACAGATACGCAGTATTTT. Its translation: CASSEGTGDTDTQYF.

This clone qualifies as medium-sized. The genes are TRBV6-1 and TRBJ2-1; TRBD1 might be the D (6 bases). Germline CDR1 is MNHNS and CDR2 is SASEGT. V was pared by 7 bases and J by 0 bases, with 16 bases between. The length of the CDR3 is 16 residues. The CDR3 bases are TGTGCCAGCACCTCCGAAGCGGACAGCTCCTACAATGAGCAGTTCTTC. As protein: CASTSEADSSYNEQFF.

This clone was seen repeatedly, ten times or more. Other nucleotide sequences from this sample produce the same CDR3. The chain is built from TRBV11-2 and TRBJ2-1; 12 bases are shared with TRBD2. V shed 4 bases, J shed 4 bases, and the junction held 2 bases outside the gene matches. The CDR3 runs 15 residues. CDR1 and CDR2 from the germline V gene are SGHAT and FQNNGV. The CDR3 sequence is CASSSLAGGYNEQFF. DNA of the CDR3: TGTGCCAGCAGCTCCCTAGCGGGAGGGTACAATGAGCAGTTCTTC. The complete variable domain, with remaining parts taken from reference TRBV11-2 and TRBJ2-1, reads EAGVAQSPRYKIIEKRQSVAFWCNPISGHATLYWYQQILGQGPKLLIQFQNNGVVDDSQLPKDRFSAERLKGVDSTLKIQPAKLEDSAVYLCASSSLAGGYNEQFFGPGTRLTVL.

A single count supports this clone. This sequence joins TRBV3-1 and TRBJ2-1; D remains ambiguous. The V and J ends lost 1 base and 10 bases respectively, with 14 bases between them. Germline-derived CDR1 and CDR2 are LGHDT and YNNKEL (reference sequence). CDR3 length: 14 residues. The CDR3 protein is CASSQGPAALEQFF. The CDR3 nucleotides read TGTGCCAGCAGCCAAGGCCCGGCGGCGCTAGAGCAGTTCTTC.

The chain carries TRBV20-1 and TRBJ1-2; possible D gene TRBD1, 5 bases. Trimming pared 3 bases from V and 5 bases from J, leaving 7 bases between. This CDR3 region has 11 residues. CDR1 and CDR2 (germline): DFQATT, SNEGSKA (reference sequence). The CDR3: CSASGQYGYTF. For the CDR3, the DNA is TGCAGTGCTAGCGGACAATATGGCTACACCTTC.